Listed here are 14 T cell receptor beta chains from one sample, sequenced in a study of control samples from healthy donors and cancer patients. Sequencing was performed with immunoSEQ multiplex PCR; in TCRdb, only in-frame clones are kept and a portion is missing. Of about 44,000 clones listed, 65% to 80% are singletons. The sequencing input was formalin-fixed, paraffin-embedded tissue. The receptors were gathered from a male donor with melanoma.

This clone was observed a handful of times. The gene calls are TRBV7-3 and TRBJ2-1; D is uncertain. CDR1 is SGHTA and CDR2 is FQGTGA in the germline V gene. There are 13 residues in the CDR3. V lost 0 bases, J lost 6 bases, and 6 bases lay in between. The DNA for the CDR3 is TGTGCCAGCAGCTTAACCCCCATCAATGAGCAGTTCTTC. It yields the protein CASSLTPINEQFF.

The chain recombines TRBV7-2 with TRBJ2-5; D not resolved. CDR1 and CDR2 from the germline V gene are SGHTA and FQGNSA. The CDR3 extends over 13 amino acids. Trimming removed 1 base at V and 5 bases at J, with 8 bases between. CDR3 residues: CASSLVVGETQYF. CDR3 DNA: TGTGCCAGCAGCTTAGTAGTAGGGGAGACCCAGTACTTC.

The chain carries TRBV27 and TRBJ2-7; 9 bases align to TRBD2. This CDR3 has 18 amino acids. After removal of 2 bases from V and 6 bases from J, the junction contained 17 bases not matched to a gene. The germline V gene has CDR1 MNHEY and CDR2 SMNVEV (reference sequence). The CDR3 bases are TGTGCCAGCAGTTTACCACCATGGACTAGCGAGTTTCTCTGCGAGCAGTACTTC. Amino acid sequence: CASSLPPWTSEFLCEQYF.

The J gene is TRBJ1-5, the V gene TRBV6-5, with unresolved D. Germline V gene data show CDR1 as MNHEY and CDR2 as SVGAGI. This CDR3 is built from 15 residues. Trimming removed 2 bases at V and 5 bases at J, with 13 bases between. The DNA of the CDR3 is TGTGCCAGCAGTTACGGCAGCGGAGGCGATCAGCCCCAGCATTTT. Its translation: CASSYGSGGDQPQHF.

Concerning this clone itself: One end of the junction fails to match germline, which may point to a read error. The same CDR3 arises from other DNA sequences in this sample as well. V gene TRBV5-6 combines with J gene TRBJ2-7; TRBD1 matches at 7 bases. CDR1 and CDR2 (germline): SGHDT, YYEEEE. This CDR3 comprises 14 residues. CDR3 sequence reads: CASSRKGAAYEQYF. As DNA, the CDR3 is TGTGCCAGCAGCCGCAAGGGGGCGGCCTACGAGCAGTATTTC.

This clone was detected a few times. The chain recombines TRBV24-1 with TRBJ2-3, with TRBD1 matching 9 bases. Germline V gene lookup returns CDR1 KGHDR and CDR2 SFDVKD. V shed 5 bases and J 4 bases; nucleotides not matched to a gene: 12. The CDR3 consists of 17 residues. CDR3 sequence (DNA): TGTGCCACCAGTGGAGGCACCGGGACAGGGCTCGCAGATACGCAGTATTTT. Its translation: CATSGGTGTGLADTQYF.

The V call is TRBV6-6, the J call TRBJ2-7; a possible D gene is TRBD2 (5 bases). CDR1 and CDR2 from the germline V gene are MNHNY and SVGAGI (reference sequence). This CDR3 has 15 amino acids. Between the trimmed V and J ends, which lost 1 base and 6 bases, there was a span of 16 bases. In nucleotides, the CDR3 is TGTGCCAGCAGTTACTTGACTACGGGTTTCTCCGAGCAGTACTTC. Translation: CASSYLTTGFSEQYF.

The V call is TRBV5-1, the J call TRBJ2-4; the match to TRBD2 covers 12 bases. Trimming at V came to 0 bases and at J to 8 bases, leaving 6 bases not matched to a gene. CDR3 length equals 16 residues. Germline values: CDR1 SGHRS, CDR2 YFSETQ. The CDR3 spells CASSLGLAGVGDIQYF. As DNA, the CDR3 is TGCGCCAGCAGCTTGGGACTAGCGGGAGTTGGTGACATTCAGTACTTC. Variable domain in full (rest from reference TRBV5-1 and TRBJ2-4): KAGVTQTPRYLIKTRGQQVTLSCSPISGHRSVSWYQQTPGQGLQFLFEYFSETQRNKGNFPGRFSGRQFSNSRSEMNVSTLELGDSALYLCASSLGLAGVGDIQYFGAGTRLSVL.

This clone was found once. The genes are TRBV11-3 and TRBJ2-1, with TRBD2 matching over 9 bases. This CDR3 contains 15 residues. V lost 5 bases and J lost 4; bases outside the gene matches: 6. Germline CDR1 and CDR2: SGHNT and YENEEA. Here the CDR3 DNA reads TGTGCCAGCAGCGAAAATAGCGGGAGATACAATGAGCAGTTCTTC. The encoded protein is CASSENSGRYNEQFF.

The chain carries TRBV7-3 and TRBJ2-2; 15 bases fit TRBD2. The CDR3 runs to 17 residues. Germline CDR1 SGHTA, CDR2 FQGTGA. The V segment lost 1 base and the J segment 7 bases; nucleotides outside the gene matches: 4. The CDR3 spells CASSLKGLAGGIGELFF. CDR3 bases: TGTGCCAGCAGCTTAAAAGGACTAGCGGGAGGGATCGGGGAGCTGTTTTTT.

Ten or more counts support this clone. The V call is TRBV9, the J call TRBJ2-3, with D hard to call. This CDR3 contains 13 residues. Trimming pared 7 bases from V and 2 bases from J, leaving 11 bases between. The germline V gene encodes CDR1 SGDLS and CDR2 YYNGEE. The CDR3 bases are TGTGCCAGCGAACCCACTGACACAGATACGCAGTATTTT. Its translation: CASEPTDTDTQYF.

The rearrangement links TRBV28 to TRBJ2-6; possible D gene TRBD1, 5 bases. The CDR3 consists of 16 residues. From germline, CDR1 is MDHEN and CDR2 SYDVKM. Trimming took off 4 bases at V and 1 base at J, with 11 bases between the two ends. The CDR3: CASSSPSGSGANVLTF. CDR3 DNA sequence: TGTGCCAGCAGTTCGCCCTCAGGGTCTGGGGCCAACGTCCTGACTTTC.

This chain uses TRBV6-2 or TRBV6-3 with TRBJ2-3, with D possibly matching TRBD2 (6 bases). V was cut by 2 bases and J by 0 bases, with 12 bases left in between. This CDR3 comprises 16 residues. Germline CDR1 is MNHEY and CDR2 is SVGEGT. This CDR3 is CASSYRDFSSTDTQYF. CDR3 nucleotide sequence: TGTGCCAGCAGTTACCGGGACTTTTCTAGCACAGATACGCAGTATTTT.

This clone was observed a few times. The rearrangement joins TRBV28 to TRBJ2-2; possible D gene TRBD2, 6 bases. Trimming removed 8 bases from V and 1 base from J, with 17 bases in between. This CDR3 is built from 16 residues. Per germline, CDR1 MDHEN and CDR2 SYDVKM. The CDR3: CASGRVAGMNTGELFF. CDR3 DNA sequence: TGTGCCAGCGGACGGGTGGCGGGGATGAACACCGGGGAGCTGTTTTTT.